The rows below give T cell receptor beta chains drawn from one sample of a study of T-cell reconstitution after alpha-beta-depleted transplantation in children. TCRdb reanalysed the PCR reads using MiXCR and keeps one entry per CDR3 protein. The sample consists of fewer than 700,000 distinct CDR3 sequences, under 15% of them appearing once. The sample consisted of PBMCs, mostly from graft donor cells, taken 360 days after TCRalphabeta/CD19-depleted stem cell transplant. The receptor set was obtained from a male patient aged 10-17 years who had a stem cell transplant for acute myeloid leukemia, so the T cells may come from the graft donor. Each CDR3 is given with its conserved first and last residue. Each record gives: V gene, D gene, clone size, J gene, CDR3 protein, CDR3 DNA. The D gene is left open where the match is weak. A clone size is listed for some rows: how often the clone was seen (once, few, many), or a class if it is expanded.

V gene: TRBV7-2; D gene: TRBD2; clone size: -; J gene: TRBJ2-1; CDR3 protein: CASSLFGSGGFYNEQFF; CDR3 DNA: TGTGCCAGCAGCTTATTCGGGTCGGGAGGATTTTACAATGAGCAGTTCTTC
V gene: TRBV7-9; D gene: -; clone size: few; J gene: TRBJ2-7; CDR3 protein: CASSQDSRSKFYEQYF; CDR3 DNA: TGTGCCAGCAGCCAAGACAGCCGCTCAAAGTTCTACGAGCAGTACTTC
V gene: TRBV7-9; D gene: -; clone size: -; J gene: TRBJ2-5; CDR3 protein: CASSPHHEGRQETQYF; CDR3 DNA: TGTGCCAGCAGCCCTCACCATGAAGGGAGACAAGAGACCCAGTACTTC
V gene: TRBV7-2; D gene: -; clone size: few; J gene: TRBJ1-6; CDR3 protein: CASSLASGMRNSPLHF; CDR3 DNA: TGTGCCAGCAGCTTAGCGTCAGGGATGAGGAATTCACCCCTCCACTTT
V gene: TRBV5-1; D gene: -; clone size: many; J gene: TRBJ2-2; CDR3 protein: CASSLPLLNTGELFF; CDR3 DNA: TGCGCCAGCAGCTTACCACTATTAAACACCGGGGAGCTGTTTTTT
V gene: TRBV11-2; D gene: TRBD2; clone size: -; J gene: TRBJ2-3; CDR3 protein: CASSTAQLSGIPPHTDTQYF; CDR3 DNA: TGTGCCAGCAGCACCGCCCAACTCAGCGGGATCCCTCCCCACACAGATACGCAGTATTTT
V gene: TRBV9; D gene: TRBD2; clone size: -; J gene: TRBJ2-5; CDR3 protein: CASSFGTSGPQETQYF; CDR3 DNA: TGTGCCAGCAGCTTCGGGACTAGCGGACCTCAAGAGACCCAGTACTTC
V gene: TRBV12-3/TRBV12-4; D gene: TRBD1; clone size: few; J gene: TRBJ2-7; CDR3 protein: CASSRWTGGTEQYF; CDR3 DNA: TGTGCCAGCAGTAGGTGGACAGGGGGTACTGAGCAGTACTTC
V gene: TRBV29-1; D gene: -; clone size: many; J gene: TRBJ2-1; CDR3 protein: CSFRSEFF; CDR3 DNA: TGCAGCTTCCGATCTGAGTTCTTC
V gene: TRBV10-3; D gene: TRBD2; clone size: many; J gene: TRBJ2-2; CDR3 protein: CAINPGLANTGELFF; CDR3 DNA: TGTGCCATCAATCCGGGACTAGCCAACACCGGGGAGCTGTTTTTT
V gene: TRBV7-2; D gene: -; clone size: -; J gene: TRBJ2-7; CDR3 protein: CASSLAVGVGAYEQYF; CDR3 DNA: TGTGCCAGCAGCTTAGCGGTGGGGGTAGGTGCCTACGAGCAGTACTTC
V gene: TRBV20-1; D gene: -; clone size: few; J gene: TRBJ2-2; CDR3 protein: CSASALQMNTGELFF; CDR3 DNA: TGCAGTGCTAGTGCGCTACAGATGAACACCGGGGAGCTGTTTTTT
V gene: TRBV18; D gene: TRBD1; clone size: -; J gene: TRBJ2-2; CDR3 protein: CASSPRTGGTGELFF; CDR3 DNA: TGTGCCAGCTCACCAAGGACAGGGGGCACCGGGGAGCTGTTTTTT
V gene: TRBV7-2; D gene: TRBD2; clone size: few; J gene: TRBJ2-7; CDR3 protein: CASTIGPSGTYEQYF; CDR3 DNA: TGTGCCAGCACCATAGGTCCTAGCGGGACCTACGAGCAGTACTTC
V gene: TRBV11-2; D gene: -; clone size: many; J gene: TRBJ2-7; CDR3 protein: CASSLVGSGSYEQYF; CDR3 DNA: TGTGCCAGCAGCTTAGTAGGATCAGGCTCCTACGAGCAGTACTTC
V gene: TRBV11-2; D gene: -; clone size: -; J gene: TRBJ2-3; CDR3 protein: CASSLLSVVTDTQYF; CDR3 DNA: TGTGCCAGCAGCTTATTGTCGGTTGTCACAGATACGCAGTATTTT
V gene: TRBV6-5; D gene: -; clone size: few; J gene: TRBJ2-1; CDR3 protein: CASSYLYNEQFF; CDR3 DNA: TGTGCCAGCTCCTACCTTTACAATGAGCAGTTCTTC
V gene: TRBV6-1; D gene: -; clone size: -; J gene: TRBJ2-2; CDR3 protein: CASRIRDTGELFF; CDR3 DNA: TGTGCCAGCAGGATCAGGGACACCGGGGAGCTGTTTTTT
V gene: TRBV20-1; D gene: -; clone size: few; J gene: TRBJ2-3; CDR3 protein: CSARVPGDTDTQYF; CDR3 DNA: TGCAGTGCTAGAGTTCCGGGAGACACAGATACGCAGTATTTT
V gene: TRBV10-3; D gene: TRBD2; clone size: -; J gene: TRBJ2-1; CDR3 protein: CAITTSGSSYNEQFF; CDR3 DNA: TGTGCCATAACGACTAGCGGGAGCTCCTACAATGAGCAGTTCTTC
V gene: TRBV20-1; D gene: -; clone size: many; J gene: TRBJ2-7; CDR3 protein: CSARDFPGRLTAYEQYF; CDR3 DNA: TGCAGTGCTAGAGATTTTCCGGGACGGTTAACGGCCTACGAGCAGTACTTC
V gene: TRBV15; D gene: -; clone size: many; J gene: TRBJ2-7; CDR3 protein: CATSRSRDGAYEQYF; CDR3 DNA: TGTGCCACCAGCAGAAGCCGGGACGGAGCCTACGAGCAGTACTTC
V gene: TRBV29-1; D gene: TRBD1; clone size: many; J gene: TRBJ2-7; CDR3 protein: CSVVQGYEQYF; CDR3 DNA: TGCAGCGTTGTACAGGGGTACGAGCAGTACTTC
V gene: TRBV29-1; D gene: TRBD1; clone size: few; J gene: TRBJ2-7; CDR3 protein: CSVEANFRDSSSYEQYF; CDR3 DNA: TGCAGCGTTGAAGCCAATTTCCGGGACAGCTCTTCCTACGAGCAGTACTTC
V gene: TRBV5-6; D gene: -; clone size: -; J gene: TRBJ2-7; CDR3 protein: CASSQSSEQYF; CDR3 DNA: TGTGCCAGCAGCCAATCAAGCGAGCAGTACTTC
V gene: TRBV28; D gene: -; clone size: few; J gene: TRBJ1-2; CDR3 protein: CASSFERGGYTF; CDR3 DNA: TGTGCCAGCAGTTTCGAGCGGGGGGGCTACACCTTC
V gene: TRBV12-3/TRBV12-4; D gene: -; clone size: many; J gene: TRBJ1-3; CDR3 protein: CASSFVSPSGNTIYF; CDR3 DNA: TGTGCCAGCAGTTTCGTCTCTCCCTCTGGAAACACCATATATTTT
V gene: TRBV28; D gene: -; clone size: few; J gene: TRBJ2-7; CDR3 protein: CASSLTQATYEQYF; CDR3 DNA: TGTGCCAGCAGTTTAACCCAGGCAACCTACGAGCAGTACTTC
V gene: TRBV7-9; D gene: -; clone size: few; J gene: TRBJ2-3; CDR3 protein: CASSLDVSYTDTQYF; CDR3 DNA: TGTGCCAGCAGCTTAGATGTGTCCTACACAGATACGCAGTATTTT
V gene: TRBV5-1; D gene: -; clone size: many; J gene: TRBJ2-7; CDR3 protein: CASSFGGPEQYF; CDR3 DNA: TGCGCCAGCAGCTTCGGGGGACCCGAGCAGTACTTC
V gene: TRBV29-1; D gene: -; clone size: -; J gene: TRBJ2-1; CDR3 protein: CSVPPRVNEQFF; CDR3 DNA: TGCAGCGTTCCCCCTCGAGTCAATGAGCAGTTCTTC
V gene: TRBV28; D gene: TRBD1; clone size: many; J gene: TRBJ2-7; CDR3 protein: CASSFDRGFYEQYF; CDR3 DNA: TGTGCCAGCAGTTTCGACAGGGGGTTCTACGAGCAGTACTTC
V gene: TRBV27; D gene: -; clone size: -; J gene: TRBJ2-4; CDR3 protein: CASSTTWGMAKNIQYF; CDR3 DNA: TGTGCCAGCAGTACAACGTGGGGCATGGCCAAAAACATTCAGTACTTC
V gene: TRBV29-1; D gene: TRBD2; clone size: -; J gene: TRBJ2-4; CDR3 protein: CSVAAGAFKNIQYF; CDR3 DNA: TGCAGCGTTGCTGCGGGAGCCTTCAAAAACATTCAGTACTTC
V gene: TRBV2; D gene: -; clone size: -; J gene: TRBJ2-7; CDR3 protein: CASSATPGLSYEQYF; CDR3 DNA: TGTGCCAGCAGTGCTACACCCGGGCTCTCCTACGAGCAGTACTTC
V gene: TRBV5-4; D gene: TRBD1; clone size: -; J gene: TRBJ2-7; CDR3 protein: CASSLKGAPGEQYF; CDR3 DNA: TGTGCCAGCAGCTTAAAGGGGGCGCCAGGCGAGCAGTACTTC
V gene: TRBV15; D gene: TRBD2; clone size: many; J gene: TRBJ2-1; CDR3 protein: CATSRISGRAINEQFF; CDR3 DNA: TGTGCCACCAGCAGAATTAGCGGGAGGGCAATAAATGAGCAGTTCTTC
V gene: TRBV7-2; D gene: TRBD1; clone size: -; J gene: TRBJ1-1; CDR3 protein: CASSLDLQGRTEAFF; CDR3 DNA: TGTGCCAGCAGCTTAGACTTACAGGGGAGGACTGAAGCTTTCTTT
V gene: TRBV7-9; D gene: -; clone size: few; J gene: TRBJ2-7; CDR3 protein: CASSDSRVPYEQYF; CDR3 DNA: TGTGCCAGCAGCGATAGTAGGGTTCCCTACGAGCAGTACTTC
V gene: TRBV7-8; D gene: TRBD2; clone size: -; J gene: TRBJ2-3; CDR3 protein: CASIFLPVGLAASDTQYF; CDR3 DNA: TGTGCCAGCATCTTTCTACCTGTGGGACTAGCGGCATCAGATACGCAGTATTTT
V gene: TRBV30; D gene: -; clone size: few; J gene: TRBJ2-1; CDR3 protein: CAWSVGLPPKFF; CDR3 DNA: TGTGCCTGGAGTGTAGGCCTTCCCCCGAAGTTCTTC
V gene: TRBV29-1; D gene: -; clone size: many; J gene: TRBJ2-1; CDR3 protein: CSVEFSGGYNEQFF; CDR3 DNA: TGCAGCGTTGAATTTTCCGGAGGCTACAATGAGCAGTTCTTC